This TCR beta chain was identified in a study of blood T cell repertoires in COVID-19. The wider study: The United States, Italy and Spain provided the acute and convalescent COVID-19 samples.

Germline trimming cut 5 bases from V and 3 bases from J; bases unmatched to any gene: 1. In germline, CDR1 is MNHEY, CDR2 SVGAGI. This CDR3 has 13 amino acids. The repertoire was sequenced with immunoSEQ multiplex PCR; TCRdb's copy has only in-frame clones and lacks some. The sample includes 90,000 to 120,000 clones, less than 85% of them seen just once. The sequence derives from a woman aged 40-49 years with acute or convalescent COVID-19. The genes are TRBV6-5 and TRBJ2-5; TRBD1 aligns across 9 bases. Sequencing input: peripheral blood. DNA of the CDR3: TGTGCCAGCAGTAGGACAGGGGAAGAGACCCAGTACTTC. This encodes CASSRTGEETQYF.